Listed below are T cell receptor beta chains from one sample, sequenced in a study of Graves' ophthalmopathy and Graves' hyperthyroidism. TCRdb re-analysed the multiplex PCR reads in MiXCR, keeping a single row per CDR3 protein. In the table there are about 700,000 distinct CDR3 sequences, roughly 40% of which are singletons. Sequencing was carried out using peripheral blood. These receptor sequences come from an adult man with Graves' ophthalmopathy. Each CDR3 is given with its conserved first and last residue. The order of the fields is D gene, J gene, V gene, clone size, CDR3 DNA, CDR3 protein. A D gene is named only where the DNA matches it firmly. For some rows the clone size is stated as once, few or many, or as a class when expanded; others skip it.

>NA|TRBJ1-1|TRBV14|NA
TGTGCCAGCAGGCCACCAATCGACAGTTACACTGAAGCTTTCTTT
CASRPPIDSYTEAFF
>TRBD1|TRBJ2-7|TRBV7-9|few
TGTGCCAGCAGCCCCGGACAGGGAGGCCCCTACGAGCAGTACTTC
CASSPGQGGPYEQYF
>TRBD1|TRBJ2-5|TRBV20-1|NA
TGCAGTGCTGGCCGGGACAGGGGGCGCGGGGAGACCCAGTACTTC
CSAGRDRGRGETQYF
>TRBD1|TRBJ2-7|TRBV15|NA
TGCGCCAGCAGCTCAGGCGGACAGGGCTGGGACGAGCAGTACTTC
CASSSGGQGWDEQYF
>NA|TRBJ1-4|TRBV25-1|NA
TGTGCCAGCAGTTTATCGGGCTTAGGGAGTGAAAAACTGTTTTTT
CASSLSGLGSEKLFF
>TRBD2|TRBJ2-7|TRBV10-3|once
TGTGCCATCAGTGGGACTAGCGGGTCGGGGTACGAGCAGTACTTC
CAISGTSGSGYEQYF
>NA|TRBJ2-2|TRBV29-1|many
TGCAGCGTTGACTCCGCGGCCTCTGCCTCGGGCACCGGGGAGCTGTTTTTT
CSVDSAASASGTGELFF
>TRBD2|TRBJ2-5|TRBV19|many
TGTGCCAGTAATGATAGCGGGGAAGAGACCCAGTACTTC
CASNDSGEETQYF
>NA|TRBJ1-2|TRBV4-1|few
TGCGCCAGCAGCCAAGATCCTGTCGTGCTTTATGGCTACACCTTC
CASSQDPVVLYGYTF
>NA|TRBJ2-7|TRBV9|once
TGTGCCAGCAGCCAAACGAACAGCTACGAGCAGTACTTC
CASSQTNSYEQYF
>TRBD1|TRBJ1-5|TRBV7-6|NA
TGTGCCAGCAGCTTGGGTGGGACAGGGGATTATCAGCCCCAGCATTTT
CASSLGGTGDYQPQHF
>TRBD2|TRBJ2-7|TRBV2|NA
TGTGCCAGCAGCGCCGGGACTAGCGGGATTAACGAGCAGTACTTC
CASSAGTSGINEQYF
>NA|TRBJ1-1|TRBV7-8|few
TGTGCCAGCAGCTTAACGGGGGGTTCGTGGACTGAAGCTTTCTTT
CASSLTGGSWTEAFF
>NA|TRBJ2-5|TRBV14|few
TGTGCCAGCAGCCAAGAGGGGGCAGGGCTCCAGGGAGAGACCCAGTACTTC
CASSQEGAGLQGETQYF
>NA|TRBJ2-6|TRBV29-1|NA
TGCAGCGTTGTCCGGGGAGTCATGACTTTC
CSVVRGVMTF
>TRBD2|TRBJ2-5|TRBV20-1|few
TGCAGCGCCCTTCTAGCGGGAGGCTCAGAGACCCAGTACTTC
CSALLAGGSETQYF
>NA|TRBJ1-6|TRBV7-9|NA
TGTGCCAGCAGTGCTAGAGAGGGGAATAATTCACCCCTCCACTTT
CASSAREGNNSPLHF
>NA|TRBJ1-6|TRBV25-1|NA
TGTGCCGCCCGAGGGTATAATTCACCCCTCCACTTT
CAARGYNSPLHF
>NA|TRBJ2-7|TRBV19|NA
TGTGCCACCTACATAGGGCAATTCACCTACGAGCAGTACTTC
CATYIGQFTYEQYF
>NA|TRBJ1-2|TRBV2|NA
TGTGCCAGCAGTTACTCGAAAGGGTACTATGGCTACACCTTC
CASSYSKGYYGYTF
>NA|TRBJ2-6|TRBV2|many
TGTGCCAGCAGTGAAGCAGTCAACGTCCTGACTTTC
CASSEAVNVLTF
>NA|TRBJ2-2|TRBV6-6|NA
TGTGCCAGCACCTCGGGGGCGGGACGGGGTCACGGGGAGCTGTTTTTT
CASTSGAGRGHGELFF
>NA|TRBJ2-5|TRBV2|NA
TGTGCCAGCAGGATCGGGACGCTTCAAGAGACCCAGTACTTC
CASRIGTLQETQYF
>TRBD1|TRBJ1-1|TRBV7-8|NA
TGTGCCAGCAGCTTAGGGACAGGGGGAAAAGCTTTCTTT
CASSLGTGGKAFF
>NA|TRBJ1-4|TRBV6-1|few
TGTGCCAGCAGTGAAAGACAGGACAATGAAAAACTGTTTTTT
CASSERQDNEKLFF
>NA|TRBJ1-1|TRBV7-9|NA
TGTGCCAGCAGCTTAACACGGGAAGCTTTCTTT
CASSLTREAFF
>NA|TRBJ1-1|TRBV7-9|many
TGTGCCAGCAGCTTTGCGGGAACGAACACTGAAGCTTTCTTT
CASSFAGTNTEAFF
>TRBD1|TRBJ2-7|TRBV7-9|NA
TGTGCCAGCAGCTTCGGGACAGTAAGCTACGAGCAGTACTTC
CASSFGTVSYEQYF
>NA|TRBJ2-2|TRBV27|NA
TGTGCCAGCAGTTCATCAGGGGCCGTCACCGGGGAGCTGTTTTTT
CASSSSGAVTGELFF
>TRBD2|TRBJ2-7|TRBV7-2|many
TGTGCCAGCAGCTTAGCGCCGGGACTAGCCTACGAGCAGTACTTC
CASSLAPGLAYEQYF
>NA|TRBJ2-7|TRBV29-1|few
TGCAGCCCTCGAGGTACGAACCTCAACTCCTACGAGCAGTACTTC
CSPRGTNLNSYEQYF
>TRBD1|TRBJ2-5|TRBV11-2|NA
TGTGCCAGCAGTGGTCACTGGGACAGGGGGGAAGAGACCCAGTACTTC
CASSGHWDRGEETQYF
>NA|TRBJ1-2|TRBV29-1|NA
TGCAGCGTCGATGGATTCGTCCAAGATAACTATGGCTACACCTTC
CSVDGFVQDNYGYTF
>NA|TRBJ1-1|TRBV28|NA
TGTGCCAGCCACGACAGCAGTTTTCCAGGGCCCCCTGAAGCTTTCTTT
CASHDSSFPGPPEAFF
>NA|TRBJ1-1|TRBV12-3/TRBV12-4|few
TGTGCCAGCAGTACCGACGGACTGAACACTGAAGCTTTCTTT
CASSTDGLNTEAFF
>NA|TRBJ1-1|TRBV10-2|many
TGCGCCAGCAGTGAGTGGACAGAGAACACTGAAGCTTTCTTT
CASSEWTENTEAFF
>TRBD1|TRBJ1-6|TRBV10-3|NA
TGTGCCAGCAGTAATCCGAGAAGGACAGGGGGTAATTCACCCCTCCACTTT
CASSNPRRTGGNSPLHF
>NA|TRBJ2-7|TRBV20-1|many
TGCAGTGCTAAGAGAAGCAGGGGCAGTTACGAGCAGTACTTC
CSAKRSRGSYEQYF
>NA|TRBJ1-2|TRBV12-3/TRBV12-4|many
TGTGCCAGCAGTACAACTGGGAACTATGGCTACACCTTC
CASSTTGNYGYTF
>TRBD2|TRBJ2-7|TRBV29-1|many
TGCAGCGTTGTGTGGACCGGGGGGTCCTACGAGCAGTACTTC
CSVVWTGGSYEQYF
>TRBD1|TRBJ1-2|TRBV20-1|NA
TGCAGTGCTAGAACACCCGTTGAAGCCGGGACAGGGGTGAACTATGGCTACACCTTC
CSARTPVEAGTGVNYGYTF
>TRBD2|TRBJ2-5|TRBV7-9|NA
TGTGCCAGCAGCTTTGCGGGAGGTAGCGGGATGACCCAAGAGACCCAGTACTTC
CASSFAGGSGMTQETQYF
>NA|TRBJ1-1|TRBV7-2|few
TGTGCCAGCAGCTTTCTTACAGGGTTCACTGAAGCTTTCTTT
CASSFLTGFTEAFF
>NA|TRBJ1-4|TRBV7-2|NA
TGTGCCAGCAGCTTAGATCGCTTAGGGGAGTCAAAACTGTTTTTT
CASSLDRLGESKLFF
>NA|TRBJ2-5|TRBV2|NA
TGTGCCAGCAGCCAAGTTGCGAGCCAACAAGAGACCCAGTACTTC
CASSQVASQQETQYF
>TRBD2|TRBJ2-2|TRBV20-1|NA
TGCAGTGCCGCGTCGGGAGCGGGGGGCCTCACCGGGGAGCTGTTTTTT
CSAASGAGGLTGELFF
>NA|TRBJ2-1|TRBV29-1|NA
TGCAGCGTCGCCGCGGGTAGAGAGAGACGTGAGCAGTTCTTC
CSVAAGRERREQFF
>NA|TRBJ2-7|TRBV7-9|many
TGTGCCAGCAGCTTAGCGCCCCTCAACTACGAGCAGTACTTC
CASSLAPLNYEQYF
>NA|TRBJ1-4|TRBV7-2|many
TGTGCCAGCAGCTCCACAGGGAGCACTAATGAAAAACTGTTTTTT
CASSSTGSTNEKLFF
>TRBD1|TRBJ2-2|TRBV2|many
TGTGCCAGCAGCGGGACAGGGGCGAACACCGGGGAGCTGTTTTTT
CASSGTGANTGELFF
>NA|TRBJ2-1|TRBV10-3|few
TGTGCCATCAGTGATAGGCAGCGGAATGGGCAGTTCTTC
CAISDRQRNGQFF
>NA|TRBJ2-7|TRBV13|many
TGTGCCAGCAGCCCACAGGGTAGCGGGTTAACCTACGAGCAGTACTTC
CASSPQGSGLTYEQYF
>NA|TRBJ2-5|TRBV7-3|NA
TGTGCCAGCAGTTCAAGGTTGGACGGGGGCGAAGAGACCCAGAACTTC
CASSSRLDGGEETQNF
>NA|TRBJ1-1|TRBV25-1|NA
TGTGCCAGCAGTTATTCGGGGCCTCGAGTCACTGAAGCTTTCTTT
CASSYSGPRVTEAFF
>NA|TRBJ1-2|TRBV10-3|NA
TGTGCCATCCTATTGGGACCGGCGAACTATGGCTACACCTTC
CAILLGPANYGYTF
>TRBD2|TRBJ2-7|TRBV4-2|few
TGTGCCAGCTCCCCGGCGGGAGGGGCCTACGAGCAGTACTTC
CASSPAGGAYEQYF
>NA|TRBJ1-6|TRBV20-1|NA
TGCAGTGTCCGGGAGGGGGTACGCAATTCACCCCTCCACTTT
CSVREGVRNSPLHF
>TRBD2|TRBJ2-7|TRBV7-2|few
TGTGCCAGCAGCCCCTCTAGCGGGAGGAGCTACGAGCAGTACTTC
CASSPSSGRSYEQYF
>NA|TRBJ2-7|TRBV7-9|NA
TGTGCCAGCAGCTTAGGATTCAGGGCCCCCTACGAGCAGTACTTC
CASSLGFRAPYEQYF